Below are 24 T cell receptor beta chains sequenced from a single sample in a study of T cell clonotyping in hematopoietic cell transplantation. Libraries were prepared by immunoSEQ multiplex PCR; TCRdb keeps only in-frame clonotypes and omits some of them. The sample lists tens of thousands of clones, 70% to 85% seen once, with 24% in the top ten. The time point denotes: recipient sample about 28 days before transplant, after cytoreduction. The input for sequencing was peripheral blood mononuclear cells, taken before stem cell transplant. The receptors come from a woman aged 55-69 years with acute myeloid leukemia. Some clones in this sample may be carry-over from other donors' samples.

The rearrangement links TRBV7-8 to TRBJ1-2; D unresolved. V shed 1 base and J shed 8 bases, with 8 bases lying between them. CDR1 SGHVS and CDR2 FQNEAQ come from the germline V gene. This CDR3 has 12 amino acids. CDR3 nucleotides: TGTGCCAGCAGCTTAGACGAGGGAGGCTACACCTTC. Its translation: CASSLDEGGYTF.

J is TRBJ1-1 and V is TRBV6-5; the D gene is possibly TRBD1 (6 bases). There are 14 residues in the CDR3. CDR1 is MNHEY and CDR2 is SVGAGI in the germline V gene. V was shortened by 5 bases and J by 4 bases, with 14 bases between the two germline ends. The CDR3 protein is CASSPGQLGTEAFF. CDR3 DNA: TGTGCCAGCAGTCCCGGACAGCTAGGCACTGAAGCTTTCTTT.

The chain combines TRBV6-1 with TRBJ2-5; no reliable D call. CDR1 MNHNS and CDR2 SASEGT come from the germline V gene. There are 16 residues in the CDR3. The V gene lost 1 base and the J gene lost 4 bases, with 16 bases spanning the gap. For the CDR3, the DNA is TGTGCCAGCAGTGAAGTAAGGCGGACCGGTGGAGAGACCCAGTACTTC. This sequence encodes CASSEVRRTGGETQYF.

The chain recombines TRBV29-1 with TRBJ2-5, with TRBD1 identical over 7 bases. With 1 base clipped from V and 1 base from J, the junction kept 0 bases outside the gene matches. There are 13 residues in the CDR3. CDR1 and CDR2 from the germline V gene are SQVTM and ANQGSEA. The CDR3 coding sequence is TGCAGCGTTGAAGGACAGGGCCAAGAGACCCAGTACTTC. Its translation is CSVEGQGQETQYF.

J is TRBJ1-1 and V is TRBV19; tentative D call: TRBD1 (6 bases). This CDR3 is 15 amino acids long. Trimming left V 6 bases short and J 3 bases short, with 17 bases between. Germline CDR1 and CDR2: LNHDA and SQIVND (reference sequence). The CDR3 is CASRERRGLDTEAFF. CDR3 sequence (DNA): TGTGCCAGTAGGGAGAGGCGGGGGCTCGACACTGAAGCTTTCTTT.

The rearrangement uses TRBV19 and TRBJ2-7; either TRBD1 or TRBD2 may fit D (5 bases each). Trimming removed 5 bases from V and 3 bases from J, with 20 bases in between. The length of the CDR3 is 16 residues. Germline CDR1 and CDR2: LNHDA and SQIVND (reference sequence). The CDR3: CASSHPLGTGLYEQYF. CDR3 sequence (DNA): TGTGCCAGTAGTCATCCTCTCGGGACGGGCCTCTACGAGCAGTACTTC. Full variable domain (missing parts from reference TRBV19 and TRBJ2-7): DGGITQSPKYLFRKEGQNVTLSCEQNLNHDAMYWYRQDPGQGLRLIYYSQIVNDFQKGDIAEGYSVSREKKESFPLTVTSAQKNPTAFYLCASSHPLGTGLYEQYFGPGTRLTVT.

V gene TRBV11-3 combines with J gene TRBJ1-1, with a tentative D call TRBD1 (6 bases). The CDR3 totals 13 residues. Germline loops: CDR1 SGHNT, CDR2 YENEEA. The germline V and J ends were trimmed by 0 bases and 5 bases, with 7 bases remaining between them. CDR3 sequence: CASSLDRGTEAFF. The DNA of the CDR3 is TGTGCCAGCAGCTTAGACAGGGGAACTGAAGCTTTCTTT.

This sequence joins TRBV4-1 and TRBJ1-3; a weak D match, TRBD1 (5 bases). V was shortened by 2 bases and J by 0 bases, with 11 bases between the two germline ends. The CDR3 extends over 16 amino acids. Germline values: CDR1 MGHRA, CDR2 YSYEKL. The chain's CDR3 is CASSQKGPDSGNTIYF. The CDR3 region has the DNA TGCGCCAGCAGCCAAAAGGGGCCTGACTCTGGAAACACCATATATTTT.

This rearrangement joins TRBV5-5 to TRBJ2-7; weak D call: TRBD1 (6 bases). Germline-derived CDR1 and CDR2 are SGHKS and YYEKEE (reference sequence). CDR3 length: 13 amino acids. V was shortened by 4 bases and J by 7 bases, with 15 bases between the two germline ends. Here the CDR3 reads CASSPRGSGEQYF. As DNA, the CDR3 is TGTGCCAGCAGCCCCAGGGGTTCGGGGGAGCAGTACTTC.

The chain joins TRBV5-1 to TRBJ2-7; D might be TRBD1 (5 bases). This CDR3 comprises 14 residues. The V gene lost 0 bases and the J gene lost 6 bases, with 13 bases spanning the gap. The germline CDR1 and CDR2 sequences are SGHRS and YFSETQ. CDR3 residues: CASSLVQVSGEQYF. The DNA of the CDR3 is TGCGCCAGCAGCTTGGTACAGGTATCGGGCGAGCAGTACTTC.

The count of this clone is one. The chain couples TRBV9 to TRBJ2-1, with D maybe TRBD1 (5 bases). Germline CDR1 SGDLS, CDR2 YYNGEE. The CDR3 runs 15 residues. Trimming stripped 4 bases from V and 2 bases from J, with 13 bases between. The CDR3 nucleotides are TGTGCCAGCAGCTCCACTAAGGGGACCTACAATGAGCAGTTCTTC. This codes for CASSSTKGTYNEQFF. Looking up the rest from reference TRBV9 and TRBJ2-1 gives the full variable domain: DSGVTQTPKHLITATGQRVTLRCSPRSGDLSVYWYQQSLDQGLQFLIQYYNGEERAKGNILERFSAQQFPDLHSELNLSSLELGDSALYFCASSSTKGTYNEQFFGPGTRLTVL.

The chain uses TRBV5-8 and TRBJ1-1; the D is unclear. With 4 bases removed from V and 3 bases from J, the gap between germline ends came to 4 bases. CDR3 length equals 11 residues. Germline V gene sequence: CDR1 SGHTS, CDR2 YDEGEE. The CDR3 DNA sequence: TGTGCCAGCAGCCGGGACACTGAAGCTTTCTTT. This translates into CASSRDTEAFF.

This clone occurred once. The rearrangement uses TRBV6-5 and TRBJ1-1; D remains unclear. Germline values: CDR1 MNHEY, CDR2 SVGAGI. The CDR3 extends over 14 amino acids. V dropped 2 bases and J dropped 1 base, with 8 bases sitting between them. The CDR3 region is CASSYGPTNTEAFF. The CDR3, as DNA: TGTGCCAGCAGTTACGGCCCGACGAACACTGAAGCTTTCTTT.

In this sample, this clone turned up a few times. The chain uses TRBV4-1 and TRBJ2-7; D not resolved. The CDR3 has 12 residues. The V and J ends lost 4 bases and 9 bases respectively, with 13 bases between them. Germline CDR1 MGHRA, CDR2 YSYEKL. As DNA, the CDR3 is TGCGCCAGCAGCCCGATGGGCCCCCTGCAGTACTTC. Protein sequence: CASSPMGPLQYF.

The chain employs TRBV2 and TRBJ1-1, with unresolved D. V was cut by 0 bases and J by 0 bases, with 11 bases left in between. This CDR3 has 16 residues. In germline, CDR1 is SNHLY, CDR2 FYNNEI. The CDR3 protein is CASSEAIPKLNTEAFF. DNA for the CDR3: TGTGCCAGCAGTGAAGCAATTCCTAAGTTGAACACTGAAGCTTTCTTT.

This CDR3 is CASSFPTLTATGYEQYF. CDR3 coding DNA: TGTGCCAGCAGCTTCCCCACCTTGACAGCAACGGGATACGAGCAGTACTTC. The chain couples TRBV5-6 to TRBJ2-7; D is possibly TRBD1 or TRBD2 (5 bases each). Trimming stripped 2 bases from V and 4 bases from J, with 22 bases between. Per germline, CDR1 SGHDT and CDR2 YYEEEE. This CDR3 has 17 residues. The whole variable domain, filled in from reference TRBV5-6 and TRBJ2-7, reads DAGVTQSPTHLIKTRGQQVTLRCSPKSGHDTVSWYQQALGQGPQFIFQYYEEEERQRGNFPDRFSGHQFPNYSSELNVNALLLGDSALYLCASSFPTLTATGYEQYFGPGTRLTVT.

The chain carries TRBV20-1 and TRBJ1-4; D remains unclear. CDR1 is DFQATT, CDR2 SNEGSKA, per germline (reference sequence). The V end lost 4 bases, the J end lost 4 bases, and 4 bases lay between the germline ends. CDR3 length equals 11 residues. This CDR3 reads CSANYNEKLFF. CDR3 sequence (DNA): TGCAGTGCTAATTATAATGAAAAACTGTTTTTT.

This rearrangement joins TRBV9 to TRBJ1-1; D might be TRBD1 (6 bases). V lost 6 bases and J 2 bases, leaving 14 bases between the germline ends. Germline V gives CDR1 SGDLS, CDR2 YYNGEE. The CDR3 length is 14 residues. The CDR3 DNA reads as TGTGCCAGCACCCTAGGACAGCTCAACACTGAAGCTTTCTTT. Translated: CASTLGQLNTEAFF. Complete variable domain (other parts from reference TRBV9 and TRBJ1-1): DSGVTQTPKHLITATGQRVTLRCSPRSGDLSVYWYQQSLDQGLQFLIQYYNGEERAKGNILERFSAQQFPDLHSELNLSSLELGDSALYFCASTLGQLNTEAFFGQGTRLTVV.

The genes are TRBV6-1 and TRBJ1-1; D is possibly TRBD1 (6 bases). The CDR3 is 14 amino acids. V was shortened by 5 bases and J by 4 bases, with 14 bases between the two germline ends. Germline loops: CDR1 MNHNS, CDR2 SASEGT. The CDR3 loop is CASSPLTGGTEAFF. The CDR3 DNA follows: TGTGCCAGCAGTCCTTTGACAGGAGGCACTGAAGCTTTCTTT.

This sequence joins TRBV27 and TRBJ2-5; 14 bases agree with TRBD2. V lost 5 bases and J lost 5; bases outside the gene matches: 16. Germline-derived CDR1 and CDR2 are MNHEY and SMNVEV (reference sequence). This CDR3 contains 19 residues. DNA for the CDR3: TGTGCCAGCAGTCCCTATCAGACGACTAGCGGGGGGGCGGGGGAGACCCAGTACTTC. It encodes CASSPYQTTSGGAGETQYF.

This chain uses TRBV5-1 with TRBJ2-7; a possible D gene is TRBD2 (6 bases). CDR3 length: 13 residues. V was shortened by 3 bases and J by 7 bases, with 14 bases between the two germline ends. Germline-derived CDR1 and CDR2 are SGHRS and YFSETQ. In nucleotides, the CDR3 is TGCGCCAGCAGCTCGGGACCGGAGGGGGAGCAGTACTTC. It is translated as CASSSGPEGEQYF.

In regard to this clone: Distinct nucleotide sequences in the sample also encode this CDR3. The CDR3 loop is CASSVGAGNEKLFF. The DNA for the CDR3 is TGTGCCAGCAGCGTAGGGGCTGGGAATGAAAAACTGTTTTTT. This rearrangement joins TRBV9 to TRBJ1-4; D is undetermined. The CDR3 extends over 14 amino acids. Trimming removed 0 bases from V and 5 bases from J, with 8 bases in between. Germline V CDR1 and CDR2: SGDLS, YYNGEE.

This chain connects TRBV9 to TRBJ1-2; tentative D call: TRBD1 (6 bases). Germline V gives CDR1 SGDLS, CDR2 YYNGEE. The CDR3 extends over 14 amino acids. Trimming took 3 bases from V and 4 from J, leaving 13 bases between them. CDR3 DNA: TGTGCCAGCAGCGCGACAGGAGTGGGCTATGGCTACACCTTC. Translation: CASSATGVGYGYTF.

The chain combines TRBV5-1 with TRBJ2-7; D uncertain. The germline V gene encodes CDR1 SGHRS and CDR2 YFSETQ. The CDR3 has 13 amino acids. V lost 0 bases to trimming and J lost 4 bases, with 8 bases between them. In nucleotides, the CDR3 is TGCGCCAGCAGCTTGGACAAAACATACGAGCAGTACTTC. Its protein is CASSLDKTYEQYF.